The T cell receptor (beta chain) under discussion was sequenced for a study of shared clonotypes between healthy human individuals. Overall study results and limits: Clonotypes shared by all four sorted-subset donors had higher generation probabilities than non-shared clonotypes.

Turning to this clone: Its target is not known.

Generated by immunoSEQ multiplex PCR, the TCRdb table keeps only in-frame clones and is missing some. The repertoire includes roughly 1,000,000 clones, around 78% of them detected once, and 0.52% sits in the top ten. Germline CDR1 is SGHTA and CDR2 is FQGTGA. Germline trimming cut 2 bases from V and 0 bases from J; bases unmatched to any gene: 4. This CDR3 has 16 residues. The chain links TRBV7-3 to TRBJ2-3, with 8 bases lining up with TRBD2. The sample comprised memory CD4+ T cells from PBMCs. This sample's subset: CD45RA-negative fraction. The receptor comes from a man aged 18 to 29 in good health. Some clones in this sample may be carry-over from other donors' samples. CDR3 bases: TGTGCCAGCAGCTTAGGACCTAGCGGGAGCACAGATACGCAGTATTTT. It specifies CASSLGPSGSTDTQYF.